Shown below are 29 T cell receptor beta chains from a single sample sequenced in a study of PD-1 blockade in mismatch repair-deficient tumors. Assay used: immunoSEQ multiplex PCR; TCRdb lists only in-frame clones, some missing. The sample has roughly 110,000 clones, about 80% seen once. The sequenced sample was peripheral blood, obtained about 60 weeks after starting pembrolizumab. Receptors originate from an adult with mismatch repair-deficient cancer.

The V gene is TRBV30, the J gene TRBJ1-2; maybe TRBD1 (5 bases). Trimming cost V 0 bases and J 5 bases, with 22 bases left between them. The CDR3 runs to 17 residues. Germline CDR1 GTSNPN, CDR2 SVGIG (reference sequence). The CDR3 DNA reads as TGTGCCTGGAGTGTATTAGGTCGTCGCAGGGTCCCTTATGGCTACACCTTC. Amino acid sequence: CAWSVLGRRRVPYGYTF.

This clone was found once. This chain links TRBV11-3 with TRBJ1-5; 7 nucleotides align to TRBD1. This CDR3 is built from 16 residues. Looked up from germline, CDR1 is SGHNT and CDR2 is YENEEA. The ends lost 1 base at V and 2 bases at J; junction bases unmatched: 5. This CDR3 is CASSLGGTDGNQPQHF. Here the CDR3 DNA reads TGTGCCAGCAGCTTAGGAGGGACAGACGGCAATCAGCCCCAGCATTTT.

The table lists this clone with a few counts. This chain uses TRBV28 with TRBJ1-5; D call uncertain. The CDR3 is made up of 14 amino acids. V shed 7 bases and J shed 0 bases, with 10 bases lying between them. Germline V gene lookup returns CDR1 MDHEN and CDR2 SYDVKM. This chain's CDR3 is CASTQTYSNQPQHF. CDR3 coding DNA: TGTGCCAGCACGCAGACATATAGCAATCAGCCCCAGCATTTT.

This chain connects TRBV7-6 to TRBJ2-1, with TRBD2 matching 8 bases. Unmatched junction bases numbered 3, after V lost 5 bases and J lost 3 bases. CDR3 size: 14 residues. The germline CDR1 and CDR2 sequences are SGHVS and FNYEAQ. The CDR3 reads CASSISGDYNEQFF. Written as DNA, the CDR3 is TGTGCCAGCAGCATTAGCGGGGACTACAATGAGCAGTTCTTC.

Of note for this clone: The junction departs from the called germline gene at one end, perhaps through a read error. The V call is TRBV7-3, the J call TRBJ2-7; 13 bases match TRBD2. CDR3 length: 12 amino acids. CDR1 is SGHTA and CDR2 is FQGTGA in the germline V gene. The CDR3, as DNA: TGTGCCAGCAGCGGATCGGGACTAGCGGGAATTTTC. Translating it yields CASSGSGLAGIF.

This chain links TRBV4-1 with TRBJ2-5, with D maybe TRBD1 (6 bases). V was pared by 4 bases and J by 1 base, with 13 bases between. This CDR3 has 15 residues. Germline lookup yields CDR1 MGHRA and CDR2 YSYEKL. The CDR3 region is CASSLRTVPQETQYF. DNA of the CDR3: TGCGCCAGCAGCCTTCGGACAGTGCCCCAAGAGACCCAGTACTTC.

The gene calls are TRBV7-3 and TRBJ2-7; tentatively, D is TRBD1 (7 bases). Germline values: CDR1 SGHTA, CDR2 FQGTGA. The V gene lost 5 bases and the J gene lost 0 bases, with 23 bases spanning the gap. The CDR3 covers 18 residues. Here the CDR3 DNA reads TGTGCCAGCAGCCTTGAACCCCGCCCGGGGGACAGCTCCTACGAGCAGTACTTC. Encoded protein: CASSLEPRPGDSSYEQYF. The full variable domain, in which reference TRBV7-3 and TRBJ2-7 provide the parts outside the CDR3, is GAGVSQTPSNKVTEKGKYVELRCDPISGHTALYWYRQSLGQGPEFLIYFQGTGAADDSGLPNDRFFAVRPEGSVSTLKIQRTERGDSAVYLCASSLEPRPGDSSYEQYFGPGTRLTVT.

The CDR3 nucleotides are TGTGCCAGCCCGCGGGACGGAGGACGAGGAGCTTTCTTT. Translated, it gives CASPRDGGRGAFF. The gene calls are TRBV6-6 and TRBJ1-1; a possible D gene is TRBD1 (5 bases). Germline loops: CDR1 MNHNY, CDR2 SVGAGI (reference sequence). The ends were cut back, 8 bases at V and 10 bases at J, with 20 bases in the middle. The CDR3 has 13 amino acids.

The chain links TRBV30 to TRBJ2-3, with D uncertain. The CDR3 is 13 residues long. Per the germline V gene, CDR1 is GTSNPN and CDR2 is SVGIG (reference sequence). V lost 4 bases and J lost 6, with 14 bases in between. CDR3 bases: TGTGCCTGGACCATCCGGAGAGCCGATACGCAGTATTTT. Translation gives CAWTIRRADTQYF.

This clone has more than one count but fewer than ten. CDR3 residues: CASSLDETFHNEQFF. Here the CDR3 DNA reads TGTGCCAGCAGCTTAGACGAGACTTTCCACAATGAGCAGTTCTTC. The chain uses TRBV7-3 and TRBJ2-1; D unresolved. Germline V lookup: CDR1 SGHTA, CDR2 FQGTGA. The V and J ends lost 2 bases and 5 bases respectively, with 13 bases between them. This CDR3 comprises 15 residues.

As to this clone: Other DNA sequences in this specimen translate into the identical CDR3. This chain joins TRBV5-1 and TRBJ2-5; D is uncertain. Between the trimmed V and J ends, which lost 0 bases and 5 bases, there was a span of 8 bases. Germline CDR1 and CDR2: SGHRS and YFSETQ. This CDR3 contains 13 residues. Written as DNA, the CDR3 is TGCGCCAGCAGCTTGGCCGGAGTTGAGACCCAGTACTTC. It specifies CASSLAGVETQYF.

The chain couples TRBV9 to TRBJ2-5, with 7 bases fitting TRBD1. Germline CDR1 and CDR2: SGDLS and YYNGEE. The CDR3 is made up of 16 amino acids. Trimming took 0 bases from V and 5 from J; bases not matched to a gene: 10. In DNA, the CDR3 is TGTGCCAGCAGCGTAGGAGGGGGCCTAAGGGGGGAGACCCAGTACTTC. Translated, it gives CASSVGGGLRGETQYF.

The chain links TRBV11-2 to TRBJ2-5, with 8 bases fitting TRBD2. The germline gives CDR1 SGHAT, CDR2 FQNNGV. The CDR3 consists of 16 residues. The trim removed 2 bases at V and 4 bases at J, leaving 9 bases unmatched. This CDR3 reads CASSLTGSGKVETQYF. Here the CDR3 DNA reads TGTGCCAGCAGCTTAACAGGTAGCGGGAAGGTAGAGACCCAGTACTTC.

The chain recombines TRBV7-2 with TRBJ2-3; no clear D gene. This CDR3 has 14 residues. Deletions cut 4 bases from V and 3 bases from J, with 11 bases between. CDR1 SGHTA and CDR2 FQGNSA come from the germline V gene. The CDR3 coding sequence is TGTGCCAGCAGCTCCCATCCCCAGACAGATACGCAGTATTTT. Translated, it gives CASSSHPQTDTQYF.

The genes are TRBV13 and TRBJ2-1; a weak D match, TRBD2 (6 bases). Germline V lookup: CDR1 PRHDT, CDR2 FYEKMQ (reference sequence). Deletions cut 6 bases from V and 4 bases from J, with 10 bases between. CDR3 length: 13 amino acids. The CDR3 DNA sequence: TGTGCCAGCAGTGCGGCGGGATACAATGAGCAGTTCTTC. Protein product: CASSAAGYNEQFF.

This chain joins TRBV2 and TRBJ1-5; TRBD1 matches 9 bases. The CDR3 totals 16 residues. CDR1 is SNHLY and CDR2 is FYNNEI in the germline V gene. With V trimmed by 5 bases and J by 1 base, 6 bases remained unmatched. CDR3 residues: CASSWTGEDSNQPQHF. DNA for the CDR3: TGTGCCAGCAGTTGGACAGGGGAGGACAGCAATCAGCCCCAGCATTTT.

The chain combines TRBV10-2 with TRBJ1-4; tentatively, D is TRBD1 (5 bases). V lost 4 bases and J lost 4, with 10 bases in between. This CDR3 has 14 residues. Germline CDR1 is WSHSY and CDR2 is SAAADI. As DNA, the CDR3 is TGCGCCAGCAGTGTGGGACGGAATAATGAAAAACTGTTTTTT. Its translation: CASSVGRNNEKLFF.

Only one count was recorded for this clone. The chain uses TRBV28 and TRBJ2-3; 7 bases are shared with TRBD2. Germline CDR1 and CDR2: MDHEN and SYDVKM. Unmatched junction bases numbered 18, after V lost 4 bases and J lost 2 bases. The CDR3 loop spans 19 amino acids. The CDR3 DNA sequence: TGTGCCAGCAGTTCCCCCTTCGGGTTGGGGAGGGATACCACAGATACGCAGTATTTT. Translating it yields CASSSPFGLGRDTTDTQYF.

This clone was found once. The chain uses TRBV18 and TRBJ2-1; TRBD2 aligns across 11 bases. Germline values: CDR1 KGHSH, CDR2 LQKENI. The CDR3 is made up of 15 amino acids. The trim removed 3 bases at V and 3 bases at J, leaving 1 base unmatched. The CDR3 protein is CASSPTSGSYNEQFF. The CDR3, as DNA: TGTGCCAGCTCACCTACTAGCGGGAGCTACAATGAGCAGTTCTTC.

This clone was seen at least ten times. The V call is TRBV6-1, the J call TRBJ1-2; D is undetermined. CDR1 and CDR2 (germline): MNHNS, SASEGT. V shed 5 bases and J shed 7 bases, with 8 bases lying between them. The CDR3 runs 11 residues. As DNA, the CDR3 is TGTGCCAGCAGTTGGGGTCCTGGCTACACCTTC. It translates to CASSWGPGYTF.

This chain connects TRBV18 to TRBJ1-2, with TRBD1 identical over 10 bases. The CDR3 totals 16 residues. Germline V gene lookup returns CDR1 KGHSH and CDR2 LQKENI. Trimming took 0 bases from V and 5 from J; bases not matched to a gene: 6. CDR3 in DNA: TGTGCCAGCTCACCACCTCGGGGACAGGGGTCTTATGGCTACACCTTC. Protein: CASSPPRGQGSYGYTF.

This clone was seen only a few times. V and J are TRBV30 and TRBJ1-2; D remains unclear. The CDR3 is 12 residues long. Germline V gives CDR1 GTSNPN, CDR2 SVGIG (reference sequence). V dropped 3 bases and J dropped 8 bases, with 13 bases sitting between them. CDR3 loop: CAWSRGPVGYTF. The CDR3 nucleotides read TGTGCCTGGAGCCGTGGCCCCGTGGGCTACACCTTC.

Only a few counts were recorded for this clone. The V gene is TRBV29-1, the J gene TRBJ2-1; 9 nucleotides align to TRBD2. The ends lost 4 bases at V and 5 bases at J; junction bases unmatched: 9. The length of the CDR3 is 15 residues. Germline-derived CDR1 and CDR2 are SQVTM and ANQGSEA. CDR3: CSVGKTSGPHNEQFF. Written as DNA, the CDR3 is TGCAGCGTTGGGAAGACTAGCGGCCCACACAATGAGCAGTTCTTC.

This rearrangement joins TRBV27 to TRBJ2-1; tentatively, D is TRBD2 (6 bases). V lost 8 bases and J lost 3, with 14 bases in between. This CDR3 comprises 14 residues. Germline CDR1 is MNHEY and CDR2 is SMNVEV (reference sequence). CDR3 DNA sequence: TGTGCCAGCTCCTCCAGCGGGTTCTACAATGAGCAGTTCTTC. Its protein product is CASSSSGFYNEQFF.

This clone has only a few counts. V is TRBV2 and J is TRBJ2-7; unclear D gene. Germline V gives CDR1 SNHLY, CDR2 FYNNEI. The V gene lost 8 bases and the J gene lost 2 bases, with 13 bases spanning the gap. The CDR3 is made up of 13 amino acids. CDR3 DNA: TGTGCCAGCGCCGTCTCCCCACCCTACGAGCAGTACTTC. This codes for CASAVSPPYEQYF. Variable domain in full (rest from reference TRBV2 and TRBJ2-7): EPEVTQTPSHQVTQMGQEVILRCVPISNHLYFYWYRQILGQKVEFLVSFYNNEISEKSEIFDDQFSVERPDGSNFTLKIRSTKLEDSAMYFCASAVSPPYEQYFGPGTRLTVT.

The V call is TRBV7-3, the J call TRBJ2-6; D not certain. Germline CDR1 reads SGHTA; CDR2 reads FQGTGA. The V and J ends lost 5 bases and 2 bases respectively, with 4 bases between them. CDR3 size: 13 residues. CDR3 sequence: CASSPAGANVLTF. DNA for the CDR3: TGTGCCAGCAGCCCGGCTGGGGCCAACGTCCTGACTTTC.

CDR3 sequence: CASRTVLANTGELFF. For the CDR3, the DNA is TGTGCCAGTAGAACGGTGCTGGCGAACACCGGGGAGCTGTTTTTT. V usage is TRBV11-2 and J usage is TRBJ2-2; no reliable D call. Germline V CDR1 and CDR2: SGHAT, FQNNGV. V was shortened by 9 bases and J by 0 bases, with 14 bases between the two germline ends. This CDR3 is 15 amino acids long.

V gene TRBV5-1 combines with J gene TRBJ2-7; 8 bases map to TRBD1. Germline V gives CDR1 SGHRS, CDR2 YFSETQ. Trimming cost V 4 bases and J 6 bases; bases outside gene matches: 15. The length of the CDR3 is 16 residues. This CDR3 reads CASSKGQSPDRGEQYF. The DNA of the CDR3 is TGCGCCAGCAGCAAGGGACAGAGCCCTGACAGGGGCGAGCAGTACTTC.

This clone was observed a few times. The genes are TRBV4-3 and TRBJ2-7; no clear D gene. Per germline, CDR1 LGHNA and CDR2 YSLEER. V was shortened by 0 bases and J by 6 bases, with 9 bases between the two germline ends. The CDR3 has 13 residues. The CDR3 DNA is TGCGCCAGCAGCCAAGATCGCCCAGGCGAGCAGTACTTC. It encodes CASSQDRPGEQYF.